This TCR beta chain was observed in a study of response to subunit inactivated influenza vaccine. A single record per CDR3 protein comes from TCRdb applying MiXCR to the RT-PCR reads. The sample contains about 540,000 distinct CDR3 sequences, 20% to 25% of which appear only once. The germline V and J ends were trimmed by 2 bases and 5 bases, with 9 bases remaining between them. CDR3 length: 13 residues. This same sample was also taken into another study, of T cells expressing NK-cell markers. That work contributes: For TCR beta, cDNA was produced by 5'RACE template switching with UMIs. Each of over 5 donors carried dominant NKG2C+ clonotypes accounting for about 1.0-7.0% of CD8+ T cells.

This specimen was CD4+ T cells sorted from PBMCs, taken 11 to 12 days after vaccination. The source is a man aged 45-60 years who received an inactivated influenza vaccine. The genes are TRBV12-3 or TRBV12-4 and TRBJ2-5; D is unresolved. The CDR3, as DNA: TGTGCCAGCAGTTTAATGGGGTATGAGACCCAGTACTTC. Translated, it gives CASSLMGYETQYF.